This T cell receptor beta chain stems from a study of shared clonotypes between healthy human individuals. As concerns this clone: Its antigen is as yet unknown.

The study, taken as a whole, reports: The generation probabilities recorded for non-shared clonotypes fell below those of clonotypes shared by all four donors.

Assay: immunoSEQ multiplex PCR; the TCRdb copy retains only in-frame clones and omits some. The profile shows millions of clones, under 95% of them singletons. The V gene's germline CDR1 is ENHRY and CDR2 SYGVKD. The trim removed 6 bases at V and 1 base at J, leaving 5 bases unmatched. This CDR3 contains 17 residues. CD8 cells classed as naive were CD45RO-negative and positively selected for CCR7, excluding terminally differentiated effector memory CD45RA+ cells. V and J are TRBV10-3 and TRBJ2-6; 11 nucleotides match TRBD1. The clonotype originates from a man aged 18 to 35 in good health. Some clones in this sample may be carry-over from other donors' samples. Sequencing used naive CD8+ T cells from PBMCs. CDR3 loop: CAIRDRDRGSGANVLTF. CDR3 nucleotide sequence: TGTGCCATCAGGGATCGGGACAGGGGGTCTGGGGCCAACGTCCTGACTTTC.